The text below deals with one T cell receptor (beta chain). Its antigen is currently not known. Base qualities are missing; no much larger clone stands one base away. These data are taken from a study of shared clonotypes between healthy human individuals (dated by TCRdb to 2018 to 2021). Study-level background: Three men and a couple of women, aged 18 to 49 years, made up the cohort. For each donor, CD4 naive and CD4 memory were each given three plates, CD8 naive was given two plates, and CD8 memory was given one plate. The study deeply sequenced blood TCR repertoires of five healthy adults to estimate repertoire size and the extent of clonotype sharing between individuals. To increase sequencing depth and limit assay-specific biases, TCR repertoire library preparation and sequencing were carried out by different laboratories using diverse techniques. Between about 0.8 and 9 billion PBMCs per donor were obtained by leukapheresis. General findings and caveats noted by the study authors: Pairwise subsampling indicated that sequencing depth was expected to affect the degree of clonotype sharing among donors. Rarefaction of sorted-subset datasets indicated incomplete sequencing despite the large sequencing depth. Naive subsets generally had larger estimated clonotype richness than memory subsets. Only blood was sampled, and tissue TCR repertoires likely differ from those in blood. About 4.5% of naive CD4, 3.5% of naive CD8, roughly 2.5% of memory CD4, and 0.4% of memory CD8 clonotypes were shared across a few donors. The small number of donors limited the genetic and exposure-history diversity represented. Clonotypes shared by all four sorted-subset donors showed higher generation probabilities than non-shared clonotypes.

Donors were healthy HIV-negative adults with no recently reported acute infections or vaccinations. All donors were Caucasian adults living in Nashville, Tennessee, USA. CD4+ T cells were enriched by magnetic negative selection; naive cells were then positively selected on CD45RA, and the negative fraction formed the memory subset. Blood was obtained by leukapheresis, after which PBMCs were separated by Ficoll-Histopaque density gradient centrifugation and cryopreserved in liquid nitrogen vapor phase. Purity and quantity of every magnetically sorted T cell population were checked by analytical flow cytometry. Genomic DNA was isolated from every sorted fraction and measured by UV absorbance on a Nanodrop 2000c. Germline trimming amounts to 0 bases on V and 3 bases on J, with 5 as the count of junction bases outside the gene matches. Reading from cysteine to phenylalanine, the CDR3 counts 16 amino acids. The entry retains the CDR3 DNA only, 48 bases that are in frame from base 1. Per the germline V gene, SGHRS is the CDR1 and YFSETQ is the CDR2.

TCR CDR3 regions were amplified from genomic DNA by multiplex PCR using the deep immunoSEQ assay. Extracted genomic DNA from each cell subset was distributed evenly across all wells of several immunoSEQ 96-well plates, and each plate was treated as a replicate. For sorted subsets, about 200 ng genomic DNA, equal to about 30,000 T cell genomes, was loaded into each replicate PCR. Purified libraries were measured with a Qubit 3.0 fluorometer, size-checked on a Bioanalyzer 2100, and measured again with the KAPA Library Quantification kit. Every immunoSEQ 96-well plate was sequenced on a separate single-read 150-cycle Illumina NextSeq 550 flow cell. In the original analysis: Because only junctional sequences without quality scores were contained in the immunoSEQ output, filtering matching that applied to full-length reads could not be performed. To assign V/J genes and CDR3, sequences were annotated using PyIR, a Python wrapper for IgBLAST v1.9, with IMGT germline references. Reads with weak V/J assignments (E-value above 1e-6), missing CDR3, stop codons, out-of-frame junctions, or ambiguous translated residues were removed. A V3J clonotype was defined by an identical inferred V gene, J gene, and CDR3 amino acid sequence. To compute the percentage overlap between repertoires, the number of shared unique clonotypes was divided by the size of the smaller repertoire. Richness of each repertoire was evaluated using RTK rarefaction, the Chao1 estimator, and Recon v2.1 estimates of unobserved clonotypes. Generation probabilities were computed with OLGA for all TCRbeta clonotypes obtained by the gDNA method from four donors. Sourced from immuneACCESS, this table was stored by TCRdb with only in-frame sequences that have V and J called. A share of the clones is absent; for the studies checked, an unresolved V gene accounts for under half, and the remainder has no known explanation. V, J and clone size were drawn from that table, and D and trimming were deduced from the DNA. The sample table lists around 2.5 million clones, 80% to 95% of them with a count of one. The top ten constitute about 0.38% of the sample.

The origin of this receptor is a young man in good health. Some clones in this sample may be carry-over from other donors' samples. This receptor chain uses TRBV5-1 and TRBJ2-5; TRBD2 matches 10 bases in the middle. Sequencing was done on a sample of naive CD4+ T cells from PBMCs. The label giving this sample's cell subset or site can be read as: CD45RA+ positively selected. In nucleotides, the sequence is TGCGCCAGCAGCTTGGCGGGCCTAGCGGGAGAAGAGACCCAGTACTTC. The encoded protein is CASSLAGLAGEETQYF.